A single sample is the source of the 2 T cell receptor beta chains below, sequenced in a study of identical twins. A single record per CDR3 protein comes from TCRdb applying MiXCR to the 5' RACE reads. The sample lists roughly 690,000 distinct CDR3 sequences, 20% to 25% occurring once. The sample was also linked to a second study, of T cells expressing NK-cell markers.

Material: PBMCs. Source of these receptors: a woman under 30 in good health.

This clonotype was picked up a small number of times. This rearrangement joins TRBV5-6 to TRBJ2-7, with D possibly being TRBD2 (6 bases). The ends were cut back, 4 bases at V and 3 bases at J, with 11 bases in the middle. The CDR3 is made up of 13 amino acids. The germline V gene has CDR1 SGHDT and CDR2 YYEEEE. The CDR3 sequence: CASSPGGNYEQYF. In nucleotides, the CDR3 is TGTGCCAGCAGCCCCGGGGGTAACTACGAGCAGTACTTC.

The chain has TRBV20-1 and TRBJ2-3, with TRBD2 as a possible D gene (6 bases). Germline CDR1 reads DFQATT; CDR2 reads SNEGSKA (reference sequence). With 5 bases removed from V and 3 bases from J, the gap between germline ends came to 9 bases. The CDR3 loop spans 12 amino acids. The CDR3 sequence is CSARGLTDTQYF. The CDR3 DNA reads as TGCAGTGCTCGGGGACTGACAGATACGCAGTATTTT.